This record covers a single TCR beta chain. This CDR3 is built from 13 residues. V was pared by 7 bases and J by 0 bases, with 9 bases between. Per the germline V gene, CDR1 is MNHEY and CDR2 is SMNVEV (reference sequence). The source of the sample is a study of chemoradiotherapy in HPV16-positive cancers. Generated by immunoSEQ multiplex PCR, the TCRdb table keeps only in-frame clones and is missing some. There are more than 25,000 clones in the sample; about 94% occur only once, and about a sixth lies in the top ten. The source is a human donor with HPV-associated anogenital cancer. V and J are TRBV27 and TRBJ1-2; possibly TRBD1 for D (5 bases). The input for sequencing was blood, taken from a patient who underwent chemoradiotherapy. The CDR3: CASKPGTNYGYTF. In DNA, the CDR3 is TGTGCCAGCAAACCAGGGACTAACTATGGCTACACCTTC.